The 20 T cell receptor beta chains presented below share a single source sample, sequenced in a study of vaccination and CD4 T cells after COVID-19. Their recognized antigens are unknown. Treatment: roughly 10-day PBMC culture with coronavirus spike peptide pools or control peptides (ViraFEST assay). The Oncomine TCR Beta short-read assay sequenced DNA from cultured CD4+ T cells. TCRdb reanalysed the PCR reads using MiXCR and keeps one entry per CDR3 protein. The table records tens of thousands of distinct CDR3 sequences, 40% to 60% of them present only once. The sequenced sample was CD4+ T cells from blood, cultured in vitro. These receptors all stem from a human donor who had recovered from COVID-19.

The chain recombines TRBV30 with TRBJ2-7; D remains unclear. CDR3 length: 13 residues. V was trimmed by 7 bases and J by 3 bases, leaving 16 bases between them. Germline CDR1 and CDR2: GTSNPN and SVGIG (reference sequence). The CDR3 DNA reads TGTGCCTTCCGAAGGATTGGGGTCTACGAGCAGTACTTC. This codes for CAFRRIGVYEQYF.

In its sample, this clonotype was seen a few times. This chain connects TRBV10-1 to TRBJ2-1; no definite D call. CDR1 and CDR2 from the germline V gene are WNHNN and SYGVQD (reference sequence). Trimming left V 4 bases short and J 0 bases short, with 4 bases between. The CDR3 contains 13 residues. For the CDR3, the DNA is TGCGCCAGCAGTGGGAGCTCCTACAATGAGCAGTTCTTC. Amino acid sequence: CASSGSSYNEQFF.

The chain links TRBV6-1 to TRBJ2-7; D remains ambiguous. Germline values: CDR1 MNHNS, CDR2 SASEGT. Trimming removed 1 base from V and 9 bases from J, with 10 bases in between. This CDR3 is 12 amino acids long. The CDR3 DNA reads TGTGCCAGCAGTGAAGACAGCCATCGGCAGTACTTC. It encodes CASSEDSHRQYF.

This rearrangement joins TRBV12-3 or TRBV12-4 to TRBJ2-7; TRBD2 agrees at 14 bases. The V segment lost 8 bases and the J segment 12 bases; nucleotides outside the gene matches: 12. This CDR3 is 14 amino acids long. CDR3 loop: CASGPTSGGDIRYF. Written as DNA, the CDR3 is TGTGCCAGCGGCCCGACTAGCGGGGGGGATATTAGGTACTTC.

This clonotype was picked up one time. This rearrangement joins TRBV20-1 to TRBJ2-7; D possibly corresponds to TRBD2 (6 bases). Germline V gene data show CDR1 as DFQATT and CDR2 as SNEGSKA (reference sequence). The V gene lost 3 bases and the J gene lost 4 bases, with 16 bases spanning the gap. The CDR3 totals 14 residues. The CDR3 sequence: CSASQSGREYEQYF. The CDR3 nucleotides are TGCAGTGCTAGTCAGTCCGGGAGAGAGTACGAGCAGTACTTC.

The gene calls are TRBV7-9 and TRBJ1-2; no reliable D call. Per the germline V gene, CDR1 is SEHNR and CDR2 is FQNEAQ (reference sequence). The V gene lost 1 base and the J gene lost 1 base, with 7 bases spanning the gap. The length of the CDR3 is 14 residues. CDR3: CASSLGRLNYGYTF. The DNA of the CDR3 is TGTGCCAGCAGCTTAGGGCGCCTTAACTATGGCTACACCTTC.

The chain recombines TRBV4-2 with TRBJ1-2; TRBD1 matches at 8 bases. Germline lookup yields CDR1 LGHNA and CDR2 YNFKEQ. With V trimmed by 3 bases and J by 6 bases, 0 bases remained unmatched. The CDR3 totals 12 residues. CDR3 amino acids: CASSQTGDGYTF. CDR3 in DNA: TGTGCCAGCAGCCAGACAGGGGATGGCTACACCTTC.

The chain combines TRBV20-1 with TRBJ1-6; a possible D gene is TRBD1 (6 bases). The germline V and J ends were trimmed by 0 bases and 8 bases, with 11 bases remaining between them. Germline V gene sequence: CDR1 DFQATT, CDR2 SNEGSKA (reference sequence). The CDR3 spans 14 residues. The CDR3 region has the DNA TGCAGTGCTAGAGATTGGGGGCAGGATTCACCCCTCCACTTT. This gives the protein CSARDWGQDSPLHF.

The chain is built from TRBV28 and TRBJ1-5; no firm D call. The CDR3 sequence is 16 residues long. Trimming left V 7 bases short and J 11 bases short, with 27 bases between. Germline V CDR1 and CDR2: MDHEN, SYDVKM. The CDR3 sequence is CASNPPDTGIRGAQHF. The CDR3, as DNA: TGTGCCAGCAACCCACCCGACACGGGGATTCGAGGAGCCCAGCATTTT.

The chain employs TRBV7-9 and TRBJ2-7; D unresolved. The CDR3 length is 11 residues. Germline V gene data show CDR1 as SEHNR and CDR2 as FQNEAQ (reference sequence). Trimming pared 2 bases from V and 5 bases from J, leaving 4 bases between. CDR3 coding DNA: TGTGCCAGCAGCTTATACGACGAGCAGTACTTC. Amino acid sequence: CASSLYDEQYF.

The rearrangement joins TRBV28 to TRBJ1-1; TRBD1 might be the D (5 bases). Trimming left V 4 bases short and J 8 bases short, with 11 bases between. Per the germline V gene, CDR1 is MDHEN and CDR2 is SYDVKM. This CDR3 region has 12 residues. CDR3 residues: CASSSTGREAFF. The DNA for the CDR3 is TGTGCCAGCAGTTCAACAGGCAGGGAAGCTTTCTTT.

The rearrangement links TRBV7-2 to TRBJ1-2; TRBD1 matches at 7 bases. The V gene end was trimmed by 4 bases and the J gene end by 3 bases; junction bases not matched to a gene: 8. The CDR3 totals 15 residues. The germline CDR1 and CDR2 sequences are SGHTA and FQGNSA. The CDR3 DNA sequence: TGTGCCAGCAGCTCCCAGGCAGGGGGGTACTATGGCTACACCTTC. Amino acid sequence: CASSSQAGGYYGYTF.

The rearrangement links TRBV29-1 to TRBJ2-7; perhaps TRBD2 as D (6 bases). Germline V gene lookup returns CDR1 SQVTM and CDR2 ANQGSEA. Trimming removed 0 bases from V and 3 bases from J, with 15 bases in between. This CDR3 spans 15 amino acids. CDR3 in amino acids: CSVEEAGGTGYEQYF. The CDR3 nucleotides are TGCAGCGTTGAAGAGGCGGGCGGGACTGGCTACGAGCAGTACTTC.

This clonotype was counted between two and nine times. The CDR3 bases are TGTGCCAGCAGTTTGGATGGGACCCCCCAAGAGACCCAGTACTTC. Protein sequence: CASSLDGTPQETQYF. The rearrangement links TRBV27 to TRBJ2-5; D assignment may be TRBD1 or TRBD2 (5 bases each). V lost 3 bases and J 1 base, leaving 12 bases between the germline ends. The germline gives CDR1 MNHEY, CDR2 SMNVEV (reference sequence). The CDR3 sequence is 15 residues long.

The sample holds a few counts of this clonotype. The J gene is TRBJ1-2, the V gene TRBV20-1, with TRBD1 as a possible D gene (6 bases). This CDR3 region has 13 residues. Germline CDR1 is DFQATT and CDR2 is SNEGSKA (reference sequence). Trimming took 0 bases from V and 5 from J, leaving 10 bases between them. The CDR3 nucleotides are TGCAGTGCTAGAGAAGGGGGGCTTTATGGCTACACCTTC. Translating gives CSAREGGLYGYTF.

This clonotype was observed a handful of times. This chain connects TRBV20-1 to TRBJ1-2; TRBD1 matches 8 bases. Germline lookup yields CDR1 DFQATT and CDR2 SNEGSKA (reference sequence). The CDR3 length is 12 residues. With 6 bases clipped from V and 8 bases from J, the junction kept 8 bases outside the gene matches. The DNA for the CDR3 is TGCAGTGCGATGGACAGGGTGGGAGGCTACACCTTC. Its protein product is CSAMDRVGGYTF.

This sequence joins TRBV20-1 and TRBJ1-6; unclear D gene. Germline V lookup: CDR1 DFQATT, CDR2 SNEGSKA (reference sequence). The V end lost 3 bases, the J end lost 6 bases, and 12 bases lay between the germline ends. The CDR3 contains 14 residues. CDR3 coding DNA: TGCAGTGCTAGCCAGAATTTACCTAATTCACCCCTCCACTTT. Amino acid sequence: CSASQNLPNSPLHF.

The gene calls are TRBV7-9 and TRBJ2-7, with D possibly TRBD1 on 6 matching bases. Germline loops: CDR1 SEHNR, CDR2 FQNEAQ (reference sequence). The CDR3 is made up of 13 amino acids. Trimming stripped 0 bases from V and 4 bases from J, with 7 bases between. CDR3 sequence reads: CASSLATGYEQYF. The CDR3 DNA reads TGTGCCAGCAGCTTAGCGACAGGTTACGAGCAGTACTTC.

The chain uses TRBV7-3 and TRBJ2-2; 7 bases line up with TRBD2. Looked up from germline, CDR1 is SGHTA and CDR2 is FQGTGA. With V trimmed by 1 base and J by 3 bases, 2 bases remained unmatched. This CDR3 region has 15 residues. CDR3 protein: CASSLSTSDTGELFF. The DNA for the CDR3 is TGTGCCAGCAGCTTAAGTACTAGCGACACCGGGGAGCTGTTTTTT.

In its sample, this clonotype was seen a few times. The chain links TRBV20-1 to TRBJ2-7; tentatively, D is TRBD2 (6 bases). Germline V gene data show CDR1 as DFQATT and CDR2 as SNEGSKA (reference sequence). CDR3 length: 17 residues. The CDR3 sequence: CRVNPSGRIFPSYEQYF. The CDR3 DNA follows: TGCAGGGTTAACCCCAGTGGGAGGATTTTCCCCTCCTACGAGCAGTACTTC.